These 4 T cell receptor beta chains came from one sample sequenced in a study of tissue T cells after allogeneic stem cell transplantation. The table came from immunoSEQ multiplex PCR; TCRdb's copy has only in-frame clones and leaves some out. The sample lists around 1,200 clones; approximately 60% were seen once. Sample: skin. These receptors all come from a female BALB/c mouse in good health. MHC haplotype of the strain: H2-d.

A word on this clone: Gene names and germline match the mouse. The read halts 1 residue ahead of the CDR3 end, with the missing end drawn from the germline J gene. This sequence joins TRBV13-1 and TRBJ2-4; TRBD1 agrees at 7 bases. The germline gives CDR1 NSHNY, CDR2 SYGAGN. Trimming at V came to 2 bases and at J to 1 base, leaving 1 base not matched to a gene. The length of the CDR3 is 14 residues. The DNA read from the CDR3 is TGTGCCAGCAGTGAGGGGACAGGTCAAAACACCTTGTAC. Translation gives CASSEGTGQNTLY. The CDR3 reads in full as CASSEGTGQNTLYF.

In the case of this clone: The genes and germline here are from mouse. The CDR3 end is not reached by the read, which stops 1 residue before it; the germline J gene fills it in. The rearrangement uses TRBV31 and TRBJ2-7; the match to TRBD2 covers 10 bases. The CDR3 has 13 amino acids. From germline, CDR1 is GKSSPN and CDR2 SITVG. V lost 0 bases to trimming and J lost 4 bases; unmatched junction nucleotides: 0. This CDR3 is CAWSLLGGYEQYF. The covered CDR3 bases are TGTGCCTGGAGTCTACTGGGGGGGTATGAACAGTAC.

Regarding this clone: Genes and germline come from the mouse. The CDR3 extends 1 residue past the end of the read, so its final part is completed from the germline J gene. The gene calls are TRBV1 and TRBJ2-4; either TRBD1 or TRBD2 may fit D (5 bases each). The germline V gene encodes CDR1 NSQYPW and CDR2 LRSPGD (reference sequence). This CDR3 has 15 amino acids. V was trimmed by 1 base and J by 3 bases, leaving 11 bases between them. The CDR3 is CTCSAGGARQNTLYF. Partial CDR3 DNA: TGCACCTGCAGTGCAGGGGGCGCGAGACAAAACACCTTGTAC.

As regards this clone: Genes here carry mouse names. The read finishes 1 residue shy of the CDR3 end, and the germline J gene is used to complete it. Within the sample, other DNA sequences also encode this same CDR3. The chain links TRBV13-1 to TRBJ1-1; a possible D gene is TRBD1 (6 bases). The CDR3 loop spans 13 amino acids. Per germline, CDR1 NSHNY and CDR2 SYGAGN. The V end lost 2 bases, the J end lost 1 base, and 6 bases lay between the germline ends. This CDR3 reads CASSEGGNTEVFF. The sequenced CDR3 bases are TGTGCCAGCAGTGAAGGGGGGAACACAGAAGTCTTC.